Below, 26 T cell receptor beta chains from the same sample are listed, as sequenced in a study of long-term antiretroviral therapy in people with HIV. Version v3.0 of the immunoSEQ assay ran at survey level. This table comes from immunoSEQ multiplex PCR, and its TCRdb copy is limited to in-frame clones, with some not included. The data hold tens of thousands of clones, with just over 90% observed a single time. This sample comprised unsorted PBMCs, obtained 7.6 years after starting antiretroviral therapy. The receptor source for this set is a woman in her 40s with HIV.

This sequence joins TRBV7-9 and TRBJ1-5, with a weak D call TRBD1 (5 bases). V lost 5 bases, J lost 9 bases, and 14 bases lay in between. Germline lookup yields CDR1 SEHNR and CDR2 FQNEAQ (reference sequence). This CDR3 region has 13 residues. The CDR3 loop reads CASSRGADGPQHF. The CDR3 nucleotides read TGTGCCAGCAGCCGTGGGGCCGACGGGCCCCAGCATTTT. Full variable domain (remainder filled in from reference TRBV7-9 and TRBJ1-5): DTGVSQNPRHKITKRGQNVTFRCDPISEHNRLYWYRQTLGQGPEFLTYFQNEAQLEKSRLLSDRFSAERPKGSFSTLEIQRTEQGDSAMYLCASSRGADGPQHFGDGTRLSIL.

CDR3 DNA: TGTGCCAGCAGCTTAGATGCAGCGCGACTAACCTTCTATGGCTACACCTTC. This sequence encodes CASSLDAARLTFYGYTF. The rearrangement links TRBV11-3 to TRBJ1-2; no reliable D call. V gave up 0 bases and J gave up 4 bases, with 18 bases separating them. The CDR3 spans 17 residues. The germline V gene has CDR1 SGHNT and CDR2 YENEEA.

The gene calls are TRBV2 and TRBJ2-7; tentatively, D is TRBD1 (6 bases). The CDR3 length is 12 residues. V was clipped by 8 bases and J by 3 bases, with 11 bases between them. Germline-derived CDR1 and CDR2 are SNHLY and FYNNEI. In nucleotides, the CDR3 is TGTGCCAGCGTACAGGGAAGCTACGAGCAGTACTTC. This translates into CASVQGSYEQYF.

This chain uses TRBV30 with TRBJ2-7; 8 bases align to TRBD1. The CDR3 spans 13 residues. Germline V gene sequence: CDR1 GTSNPN, CDR2 SVGIG (reference sequence). The J segment lost 3 bases and the V segment lost 3 bases, leaving 4 bases of the junction unmatched. The CDR3 DNA follows: TGTGCCTGGAGGACAGGGGTAGACTACGAGCAGTACTTC. Residues: CAWRTGVDYEQYF.

The chain is built from TRBV27 and TRBJ2-7, with 8 bases aligning to TRBD1. The germline V gene encodes CDR1 MNHEY and CDR2 SMNVEV (reference sequence). This CDR3 has 14 amino acids. The ends lost 5 bases at V and 2 bases at J; junction bases unmatched: 5. CDR3 loop: CASSRPGQAYEQYF. In DNA form, the CDR3 reads TGTGCCAGCAGTCGGCCGGGACAGGCCTACGAGCAGTACTTC.

The gene calls are TRBV2 and TRBJ2-1; D uncertain. V was clipped by 5 bases and J by 10 bases, with 6 bases between them. Germline CDR1 and CDR2: SNHLY and FYNNEI. The length of the CDR3 is 10 residues. The CDR3 region is CASSYEEQFF. The CDR3 DNA follows: TGTGCCAGCAGTTACGAGGAGCAGTTCTTC.

The chain links TRBV5-1 to TRBJ2-2; 13 nucleotides agree with TRBD2. This CDR3 has 16 residues. V was pared by 4 bases and J by 4 bases, with 4 bases of the junction left unmatched. CDR1 and CDR2 from the germline V gene are SGHRS and YFSETQ. The CDR3 DNA is TGCGCCAGCAGCCCCGGACTAGCGGGGGTCACCGGGGAGCTGTTTTTT. It yields the protein CASSPGLAGVTGELFF.

This chain uses TRBV21-1 with TRBJ2-1; TRBD2 was called by the table and not checked on the DNA. TRBV21-1 is a documented pseudogene. The CDR3 has 19 amino acids. CDR3 region: CASSKDKGLPCRSYNEQFF. Written as DNA, the CDR3 is TGTGCCAGCAGCAAAGACAAGGGACTACCCTGCCGCTCCTACAATGAGCAGTTCTTC.

The rearrangement uses TRBV2 and TRBJ1-1; D unresolved. The V gene lost 8 bases and the J gene lost 0 bases, with 10 bases spanning the gap. This CDR3 region has 13 residues. Germline-derived CDR1 and CDR2 are SNHLY and FYNNEI. Written as DNA, the CDR3 is TGTGCCAGCGGTTTAAATCTGAACACTGAAGCTTTCTTT. It is translated as CASGLNLNTEAFF. The full variable domain, with the rest looked up from reference TRBV2 and TRBJ1-1, is EPEVTQTPSHQVTQMGQEVILRCVPISNHLYFYWYRQILGQKVEFLVSFYNNEISEKSEIFDDQFSVERPDGSNFTLKIRSTKLEDSAMYFCASGLNLNTEAFFGQGTRLTVV.

The CDR3 sequence is CASSDQNPGLTEAFF. In DNA form, the CDR3 reads TGTGCCAGCAGCGACCAGAACCCAGGTCTCACTGAAGCTTTCTTT. The chain uses TRBV7-9 and TRBJ1-1, with D uncertain. CDR1 SEHNR and CDR2 FQNEAQ come from the germline V gene (reference sequence). The length of the CDR3 is 15 residues. V lost 5 bases to trimming and J lost 4 bases, with 17 bases between them.

The chain joins TRBV11-2 to TRBJ1-3; D is unresolved. CDR1 is SGHAT and CDR2 is FQNNGV in the germline V gene. The CDR3 runs 13 residues. With 1 base removed from V and 4 bases from J, the gap between germline ends came to 5 bases. The DNA for the CDR3 is TGTGCCAGCAGCTTAGCCGGCGGAAACACCATATATTTT. Protein product: CASSLAGGNTIYF. Full variable domain (remainder filled in from reference TRBV11-2 and TRBJ1-3): EAGVAQSPRYKIIEKRQSVAFWCNPISGHATLYWYQQILGQGPKLLIQFQNNGVVDDSQLPKDRFSAERLKGVDSTLKIQPAKLEDSAVYLCASSLAGGNTIYFGEGSWLTVV.

This clone has a handful of counts. This chain uses TRBV27 with TRBJ2-1, with TRBD1 identical over 8 bases. CDR3 length: 18 residues. Germline V gene sequence: CDR1 MNHEY, CDR2 SMNVEV (reference sequence). Trimming took 0 bases from V and 8 from J; bases not matched to a gene: 15. The CDR3 here is CASSLSGLTGGWVDEQFF. The CDR3 nucleotides read TGTGCCAGCAGTTTATCGGGCCTTACAGGGGGGTGGGTGGATGAGCAGTTCTTC.

Here the CDR3 reads CASRRVRYEQYF. Written as DNA, the CDR3 is TGCGCCAGCAGGAGGGTACGCTACGAGCAGTACTTC. The chain links TRBV10-1 to TRBJ2-7, with TRBD2 as a possible D gene (5 bases). V lost 6 bases to trimming and J lost 3 bases, with 9 bases between them. The CDR3 is 12 amino acids. The germline V gene has CDR1 WNHNN and CDR2 SYGVQD (reference sequence).

The chain recombines TRBV5-4 with TRBJ1-5, with 9 bases fitting TRBD1. The CDR3 runs 16 residues. Trimming took 0 bases from V and 3 from J; bases not matched to a gene: 4. Per germline, CDR1 SGHNT and CDR2 YYREEE (reference sequence). The DNA of the CDR3 is TGTGCCAGCAGCTTGGGAGGACAGGGGTTCAATCAGCCCCAGCATTTT. Protein product: CASSLGGQGFNQPQHF.

CDR3 sequence (DNA): TGCGCCAGCAGCCAAGATGTTAGGACAGGGATTAACACAGATACGCAGTATTTT. Protein product: CASSQDVRTGINTDTQYF. The rearrangement links TRBV4-1 to TRBJ2-3; 8 nucleotides line up with TRBD1. CDR3 length: 18 residues. The germline V gene encodes CDR1 MGHRA and CDR2 YSYEKL. Losses at the gene ends were 0 bases for V and 2 bases for J; bases not matched to a gene: 10.

The chain is built from TRBV6-6 and TRBJ2-7; 8 bases are shared with TRBD1. Germline CDR1 and CDR2: MNHNY and SVGAGI (reference sequence). The CDR3 runs 16 residues. J was trimmed by 4 bases and V by 2 bases; bases with no gene match: 10. This CDR3 is CASSYGQGAFGYEQYF. The CDR3 coding sequence is TGTGCCAGCAGTTACGGCCAGGGGGCGTTTGGGTACGAGCAGTACTTC.

V is TRBV2 and J is TRBJ2-2; no reliable D call. V gave up 7 bases and J gave up 6 bases, with 21 bases separating them. The CDR3 is 16 residues long. In germline, CDR1 is SNHLY, CDR2 FYNNEI. CDR3 residues: CASIERRLNYPGELFF. In DNA form, the CDR3 reads TGTGCCAGCATAGAACGTCGTCTGAATTATCCCGGGGAGCTGTTTTTT.

CDR3 sequence (DNA): TGTGCCAGCAGTGGGACAGGGTCAGAGACCCAGTACTTC. Translating it yields CASSGTGSETQYF. The chain joins TRBV2 to TRBJ2-5; 8 positions match TRBD1. The CDR3 runs to 13 residues. V was pared by 4 bases and J by 4 bases, with 2 bases of the junction left unmatched. The germline gives CDR1 SNHLY, CDR2 FYNNEI. Together with reference TRBV2 and TRBJ2-5, the CDR3 gives the full variable domain: EPEVTQTPSHQVTQMGQEVILRCVPISNHLYFYWYRQILGQKVEFLVSFYNNEISEKSEIFDDQFSVERPDGSNFTLKIRSTKLEDSAMYFCASSGTGSETQYFGPGTRLLVL.

The chain recombines TRBV6-6 with TRBJ2-7; 9 bases are shared with TRBD1. J gave up 2 bases and V 5 bases, and 10 bases lay outside the gene matches. CDR1 and CDR2 from the germline V gene are MNHNY and SVGAGI (reference sequence). This CDR3 region has 16 residues. In nucleotides, the CDR3 is TGTGCCAGCAGTCGCCCCCCGGGACAGGGCCCCTACGAGCAGTACTTC. This sequence encodes CASSRPPGQGPYEQYF.

The chain carries TRBV27 and TRBJ1-1, with D perhaps TRBD1 (5 bases). The CDR3 extends over 14 amino acids. Between the trimmed V and J ends, which lost 4 bases and 8 bases, there was a span of 17 bases. CDR1 is MNHEY and CDR2 is SMNVEV in the germline V gene (reference sequence). CDR3 in DNA: TGTGCCAGCAGTTCGGCAGGGAAAGGGGAGGAAGCTTTCTTT. This translates into CASSSAGKGEEAFF.

This clone has only a few counts. The chain links TRBV7-2 to TRBJ1-2; D is possibly TRBD1 (5 bases). CDR3 size: 16 residues. The germline V and J ends were trimmed by 1 base and 2 bases, with 14 bases remaining between them. The V gene's germline CDR1 is SGHTA and CDR2 FQGNSA. CDR3 amino acids: CASSLDVGRSNYGYTF. Written as DNA, the CDR3 is TGTGCCAGCAGCTTAGACGTGGGGCGCAGCAACTATGGCTACACCTTC. Variable domain in full (rest from reference TRBV7-2 and TRBJ1-2): GAGVSQSPSNKVTEKGKDVELRCDPISGHTALYWYRQSLGQGLEFLIYFQGNSAPDKSGLPSDRFSAERTGGSVSTLTIQRTQQEDSAVYLCASSLDVGRSNYGYTFGSGTRLTVV.

The chain uses TRBV6-6 and TRBJ1-1; D not resolved. V lost 2 bases to trimming and J lost 1 base, with 8 bases between them. Germline V gene sequence: CDR1 MNHNY, CDR2 SVGAGI (reference sequence). The CDR3 length is 14 residues. CDR3 DNA sequence: TGTGCCAGCAGTTACGTGAATTGGAACACTGAAGCTTTCTTT. It is translated as CASSYVNWNTEAFF.

This clone appeared a single time. The rearrangement links TRBV7-2 to TRBJ2-7; D perhaps matches TRBD2 (6 bases). Trimming removed 5 bases from V and 8 bases from J, with 28 bases in between. This CDR3 has 17 residues. CDR1 SGHTA and CDR2 FQGNSA come from the germline V gene. The CDR3 sequence: CASSPEGASDRRGKQYF. The CDR3 DNA follows: TGTGCCAGCAGCCCAGAGGGTGCGTCAGATCGGCGGGGAAAGCAGTACTTC.

Only one count was recorded for this clone. The chain employs TRBV6-5 and TRBJ2-5; 8 bases match TRBD1. The DNA end is a closer match to TRBJ2-7, so the J assignment may be wrong. The CDR3 has 16 amino acids. The germline V gene encodes CDR1 MNHEY and CDR2 SVGAGI. CDR3 loop: CASSYARTGRTYEQYF. In DNA, the CDR3 is TGTGCCAGCAGTTACGCCCGGACAGGGAGGACCTACGAGCAGTACTTC.

This chain uses TRBV7-9 with TRBJ2-7; D perhaps matches TRBD2 (5 bases). This CDR3 comprises 16 residues. V lost 2 bases to trimming and J lost 4 bases, with 18 bases between them. Germline V gives CDR1 SEHNR, CDR2 FQNEAQ (reference sequence). For the CDR3, the DNA is TGTGCCAGCAGCTTAAGTAAACACGGGGATAATTACGAGCAGTACTTC. This encodes CASSLSKHGDNYEQYF.

CDR3 sequence reads: CASSGFWTGSEKLFF. CDR3 nucleotides: TGTGCCAGCAGTGGTTTTTGGACAGGGAGTGAAAAACTGTTTTTT. The chain has TRBV6-5 and TRBJ1-4; 8 nucleotides align to TRBD1. Germline assignment: CDR1 MNHEY and CDR2 SVGAGI. The V and J ends lost 5 bases and 7 bases, in that order; junction bases with no gene match: 9. The CDR3 consists of 15 residues.